A single sample is the source of the 5 T cell receptor beta chains below, sequenced in a study of shared clonotypes between healthy human individuals. Profiled with immunoSEQ multiplex PCR; TCRdb holds only in-frame clones, not every one. This sample has approximately 940,000 clones; 70% to 85% occur once, and the top ten carry approximately 1.5%. The sequencing input was memory CD4+ T cells sorted from blood. Subset: CD45RA-negative fraction. These receptors were taken from a young man in good health.

This clone was counted between two and nine times. The V and J genes are TRBV4-1 and TRBJ1-6; no clear D. The CDR3 runs 16 residues. The germline gives CDR1 MGHRA, CDR2 YSYEKL. With 0 bases removed from V and 10 bases from J, the gap between germline ends came to 16 bases. Written as DNA, the CDR3 is TGCGCCAGCAGCCAAGATCTGCGGGGAGGTTTCTCACCCCTCCACTTT. Encoded protein: CASSQDLRGGFSPLHF.

This clone was observed once. The CDR3 DNA follows: TGCAGCGCTAGACTAGCGGGCTCCTACAATGAGCAGTTCTTC. As protein: CSARLAGSYNEQFF. This chain links TRBV29-1 with TRBJ2-1; TRBD2 matches at 10 bases. Unmatched junction bases numbered 3, after V lost 7 bases and J lost 0 bases. The germline V gene has CDR1 SQVTM and CDR2 ANQGSEA. The CDR3 runs 14 residues.

The chain recombines TRBV2 with TRBJ2-3, with a possible D match to TRBD2 (6 bases). Germline V gene data show CDR1 as SNHLY and CDR2 as FYNNEI. This CDR3 contains 13 residues. The CDR3 coding sequence is TGTGCTGTGCATGGCGGGGAGGCAGATACGCAGTATTTT. Protein: CAVHGGEADTQYF.

The sample holds a few counts of this clone. The chain recombines TRBV10-3 with TRBJ2-7; D remains ambiguous. Germline assignment: CDR1 ENHRY and CDR2 SYGVKD. V lost 7 bases to trimming and J lost 0 bases, with 7 bases between them. The CDR3 length is 12 residues. The CDR3 is CAIKSNSYEQYF. DNA for the CDR3: TGTGCCATCAAGTCTAACTCCTACGAGCAGTACTTC.

This clone appeared a single time. This chain joins TRBV28 and TRBJ2-5; maybe TRBD2 (6 bases). Per the germline V gene, CDR1 is MDHEN and CDR2 is SYDVKM. The CDR3 loop spans 11 amino acids. V lost 6 bases to trimming and J lost 6 bases, with 8 bases between them. In nucleotides, the CDR3 is TGTGCCAGCAGGGGAGGCAAGACCCAGTACTTC. Protein product: CASRGGKTQYF. The full variable domain, with the rest looked up from reference TRBV28 and TRBJ2-5, is DVKVTQSSRYLVKRTGEKVFLECVQDMDHENMFWYRQDPGLGLRLIYFSYDVKMKEKGDIPEGYSVSREKKERFSLILESASTNQTSMYLCASRGGKTQYFGPGTRLLVL.